A single sample gave rise to the 27 T cell receptor beta chains below, sequenced in a study of graft-versus-host responses after intestinal transplantation. About 200,000 CFSE-labeled responder cells were plated with about 200,000 irradiated, violet-dye-labeled stimulator cells. Libraries were prepared by immunoSEQ multiplex PCR; TCRdb keeps only in-frame clonotypes and omits some of them. Altogether about 12,000 clones are present, roughly a third being singletons, with the ten largest covering roughly 3.2%. The sample in question was alloreactive CD8+ T cells from a mixed lymphocyte reaction culture, obtained before intestinal transplant. Subset given: CFSE-low proliferating T cells sorted from roughly six-day pre-transplant mixed lymphocyte reaction (GvH or HvG direction). Every receptor here comes from a human patient who received an intestinal transplant.

This clone turned up a few times. The V and J genes are TRBV5-6 and TRBJ2-7; D unclear. V lost 0 bases to trimming and J lost 2 bases, with 6 bases between them. This CDR3 contains 13 residues. Germline CDR1 reads SGHDT; CDR2 reads YYEEEE. The CDR3 is CASSLGTPYEQYF. The CDR3 DNA reads as TGTGCCAGCAGCTTGGGGACCCCCTACGAGCAGTACTTC.

V gene TRBV5-1 combines with J gene TRBJ2-6; no clear D gene. This CDR3 has 18 residues. The V and J ends lost 4 bases and 0 bases respectively, with 17 bases between them. In germline, CDR1 is SGHRS, CDR2 YFSETQ. The DNA for the CDR3 is TGCGCCAGCAGCGCAAGTCGTATAGGGCTCTCTGGGGCCAACGTCCTGACTTTC. It codes for CASSASRIGLSGANVLTF. The full variable domain, rest sourced from reference TRBV5-1 and TRBJ2-6, is KAGVTQTPRYLIKTRGQQVTLSCSPISGHRSVSWYQQTPGQGLQFLFEYFSETQRNKGNFPGRFSGRQFSNSRSEMNVSTLELGDSALYLCASSASRIGLSGANVLTFGAGSRLTVL.

J is TRBJ2-7 and V is TRBV5-4; a weak D match, TRBD2 (5 bases). Trimming took 0 bases from V and 3 from J, leaving 10 bases between them. Germline CDR1 reads SGHNT; CDR2 reads YYREEE (reference sequence). The CDR3 is made up of 14 amino acids. DNA for the CDR3: TGTGCCAGCAGCTTGGAAGCTAGCCGCTACGAGCAGTACTTC. Amino acid sequence: CASSLEASRYEQYF.

The chain uses TRBV7-6 and TRBJ2-7, with TRBD1 matching 8 bases. In germline, CDR1 is SGHVS, CDR2 FNYEAQ. CDR3 size: 15 residues. The V and J ends lost 5 bases and 4 bases, in that order; junction bases with no gene match: 10. CDR3 protein: CASSPVTGDWYEQYF. In nucleotides, the CDR3 is TGTGCCAGCAGCCCGGTGACAGGGGATTGGTACGAGCAGTACTTC.

This sequence joins TRBV7-6 and TRBJ2-1; 10 bases match TRBD2. Germline CDR1 is SGHVS and CDR2 is FNYEAQ. Trimming took 5 bases from V and 1 from J; bases not matched to a gene: 2. The CDR3 covers 15 residues. The CDR3 is CASSTAGGSYNEQFF. CDR3 in DNA: TGTGCCAGCAGCACAGCGGGAGGGTCCTACAATGAGCAGTTCTTC.

By share, this clone counts as medium-sized. The chain carries TRBV27 and TRBJ2-1, with 7 bases aligning to TRBD1. The CDR3 consists of 13 residues. The junction had 0 bases not matched to a gene; V was cut back by 4 bases and J by 3 bases. Per germline, CDR1 MNHEY and CDR2 SMNVEV (reference sequence). The CDR3: CASSWTGYNEQFF. CDR3 DNA: TGTGCCAGCAGTTGGACAGGCTACAATGAGCAGTTCTTC.

The J gene is TRBJ2-7, the V gene TRBV7-8; D is perhaps TRBD1 (6 bases). The CDR3 length is 13 residues. CDR1 is SGHVS and CDR2 is FQNEAQ in the germline V gene. Deletions cut 1 base from V and 3 bases from J, with 7 bases between. CDR3: CASSLGDNYEQYF. CDR3 sequence (DNA): TGTGCCAGCAGCTTAGGGGACAACTACGAGCAGTACTTC. Full variable domain (remainder filled in from reference TRBV7-8 and TRBJ2-7): GAGVSQSPRYKVAKRGQDVALRCDPISGHVSLFWYQQALGQGPEFLTYFQNEAQLDKSGLPSDRFFAERPEGSVSTLKIQRTQQEDSAVYLCASSLGDNYEQYFGPGTRLTVT.

A word on this clone: A much larger clone lies a single base off, so this may be a read error. This chain joins TRBV5-4 and TRBJ2-7, with a tentative D call TRBD1 (6 bases). From germline, CDR1 is SGHNT and CDR2 YYREEE (reference sequence). The CDR3 has 14 residues. V shed 2 bases and J shed 6 bases, with 15 bases lying between them. DNA of the CDR3: TGTGCCAGCAGCTTCCCAGGGGAGCACTGCGAGCAGTACTTC. Translation: CASSFPGEHCEQYF. Looking up the rest from reference TRBV5-4 and TRBJ2-7 gives the full variable domain: ETGVTQSPTHLIKTRGQQVTLRCSSQSGHNTVSWYQQALGQGPQFIFQYYREEENGRGNFPPRFSGLQFPNYSSELNVNALELDDSALYLCASSFPGEHCEQYFGPGTRLTVT.

CDR3 sequence reads: CASSEFGEQYF. The CDR3 bases are TGTGCCAGCAGTGAATTCGGCGAGCAGTACTTC. V and J are TRBV25-1 and TRBJ2-7; D is undetermined. Germline-derived CDR1 and CDR2 are MGHDK and SYGVNS. The V and J ends lost 1 base and 6 bases respectively, with 4 bases between them. CDR3 length: 11 residues.

This clone turned up a few times. The J gene is TRBJ2-1, the V gene TRBV19; D is ambiguous. V was clipped by 5 bases and J by 1 base, with 6 bases between them. This CDR3 region has 13 residues. The germline V gene has CDR1 LNHDA and CDR2 SQIVND (reference sequence). CDR3 region: CASSATSYNEQFF. As DNA, the CDR3 is TGTGCCAGTAGTGCGACTTCCTACAATGAGCAGTTCTTC. The variable domain in full, with the rest retrieved from reference TRBV19 and TRBJ2-1, is DGGITQSPKYLFRKEGQNVTLSCEQNLNHDAMYWYRQDPGQGLRLIYYSQIVNDFQKGDIAEGYSVSREKKESFPLTVTSAQKNPTAFYLCASSATSYNEQFFGPGTRLTVL.

The rearrangement joins TRBV27 to TRBJ2-7; TRBD1 matches 9 bases. The CDR3 has 14 amino acids. Losses at the gene ends were 2 bases for V and 2 bases for J; bases not matched to a gene: 1. Germline V gene lookup returns CDR1 MNHEY and CDR2 SMNVEV (reference sequence). Written as DNA, the CDR3 is TGTGCCAGCAGTTTAGGGACAGGGCCCTACGAGCAGTACTTC. Its translation is CASSLGTGPYEQYF.

The V and J genes are TRBV13 and TRBJ1-1, with a weak D call TRBD1 (5 bases). The CDR3 consists of 15 residues. CDR1 and CDR2 (germline): PRHDT, FYEKMQ (reference sequence). The V and J ends lost 5 bases and 1 base respectively, with 14 bases between them. In nucleotides, the CDR3 is TGTGCCAGCAGCGCCACAGGAACTTGGAACACTGAAGCTTTCTTT. Amino acid sequence: CASSATGTWNTEAFF.

As regards this clone: Other DNA sequences in this specimen translate into the identical CDR3. V and J are TRBV5-4 and TRBJ2-7, with no clear D. CDR1 and CDR2 from the germline V gene are SGHNT and YYREEE (reference sequence). The CDR3 covers 12 residues. The ends were cut back, 8 bases at V and 3 bases at J, with 12 bases in the middle. The DNA for the CDR3 is TGTGCCAGTAGCCCCGGCTTCTACGAGCAGTACTTC. This codes for CASSPGFYEQYF. Variable domain in full (rest from reference TRBV5-4 and TRBJ2-7): ETGVTQSPTHLIKTRGQQVTLRCSSQSGHNTVSWYQQALGQGPQFIFQYYREEENGRGNFPPRFSGLQFPNYSSELNVNALELDDSALYLCASSPGFYEQYFGPGTRLTVT.

The chain recombines TRBV7-3 with TRBJ2-2, with 7 nucleotides matching TRBD2. The CDR3 runs 17 residues. Germline trimming cut 3 bases from V and 3 bases from J; bases unmatched to any gene: 10. Germline loops: CDR1 SGHTA, CDR2 FQGTGA. CDR3 nucleotides: TGTGCCAGCAGCTTTCCACCCCATGCGGGAGACACCGGGGAGCTGTTTTTT. This translates into CASSFPPHAGDTGELFF.

This clone was detected a few times. This CDR3 reads CASSPDSGSADTQYF. CDR3 in DNA: TGTGCCAGCAGCCCTGATAGCGGGAGTGCGGATACGCAGTATTTT. J is TRBJ2-3 and V is TRBV5-4; 9 bases map to TRBD2. The V and J ends lost 4 bases and 6 bases, in that order; junction bases with no gene match: 9. The CDR3 has 15 amino acids. Per germline, CDR1 SGHNT and CDR2 YYREEE (reference sequence).

This clone was seen more than once but under ten times. In DNA form, the CDR3 reads TGTGCCAGCAGTGACCTCCCGAGCTCCTACAATGAGCAGTTCTTC. This gives the protein CASSDLPSSYNEQFF. This chain uses TRBV2 with TRBJ2-1; D ambiguous. Germline V CDR1 and CDR2: SNHLY, FYNNEI. Trimming shortened V by 3 bases and J by 0 bases, and 9 bases separated the two germline ends. The CDR3 totals 15 residues. The full variable domain, rest sourced from reference TRBV2 and TRBJ2-1, is EPEVTQTPSHQVTQMGQEVILRCVPISNHLYFYWYRQILGQKVEFLVSFYNNEISEKSEIFDDQFSVERPDGSNFTLKIRSTKLEDSAMYFCASSDLPSSYNEQFFGPGTRLTVL.

The J gene is TRBJ1-4, the V gene TRBV6-5; D call uncertain. From germline, CDR1 is MNHEY and CDR2 SVGAGI. The CDR3 consists of 15 residues. The germline V and J ends were trimmed by 0 bases and 3 bases, with 8 bases remaining between them. The CDR3 DNA reads as TGTGCCAGCAGTTACTCCTCGGGATCTAATGAAAAACTGTTTTTT. As protein: CASSYSSGSNEKLFF.

By share of the sample, this clone is medium-sized (0.01 to 0.1%). The rearrangement joins TRBV7-9 to TRBJ2-5, with 7 bases that match TRBD2. This CDR3 spans 13 amino acids. Germline V gene data show CDR1 as SEHNR and CDR2 as FQNEAQ (reference sequence). The ends lost 6 bases at V and 3 bases at J; junction bases unmatched: 4. This CDR3 is CASRLTSEETQYF. The DNA of the CDR3 is TGTGCCAGCAGACTAACTAGCGAAGAGACCCAGTACTTC.

Note on this clone: A junction boundary mismatches the germline segment, possibly from a read error. The chain links TRBV5-4 to TRBJ2-7; tentative D call: TRBD1 (7 bases). The CDR3 contains 16 residues. The germline V gene has CDR1 SGHNT and CDR2 YYREEE (reference sequence). The CDR3 spells CASSQGAGTVQDEQYF. Here the CDR3 DNA reads TGCGCCAGCAGCCAAGGGGCGGGGACAGTCCAGGACGAGCAGTACTTC.

This clone occurred a few times. J is TRBJ1-3 and V is TRBV27; tentatively, D is TRBD1 (6 bases). The CDR3 loop spans 14 amino acids. Germline lookup yields CDR1 MNHEY and CDR2 SMNVEV (reference sequence). Between the trimmed V and J ends, which lost 9 bases and 0 bases, there was a span of 12 bases. This CDR3 reads CASYGQHSGNTIYF. The CDR3 DNA is TGTGCCAGTTACGGACAGCACTCTGGAAACACCATATATTTT.

This clone came up a few times. J is TRBJ1-5 and V is TRBV11-3, with D unclear. Trimming took 2 bases from V and 4 from J, leaving 9 bases between them. The CDR3 is 14 amino acids. Per germline, CDR1 SGHNT and CDR2 YENEEA. The CDR3 reads CASSLSGRNQPQHF. Here the CDR3 DNA reads TGTGCCAGCAGCTTAAGTGGGCGGAATCAGCCCCAGCATTTT.

This clone was observed a handful of times. The V and J genes are TRBV6-1 and TRBJ1-5; TRBD1 might be the D (5 bases). Trimming pared 8 bases from V and 6 bases from J, leaving 11 bases between. The CDR3 spans 12 residues. CDR1 is MNHNS and CDR2 is SASEGT in the germline V gene. Written as DNA, the CDR3 is TGTGCCAGCCGGTCAGGGCTTCAGCCCCAGCATTTT. Translating gives CASRSGLQPQHF.

This clone showed up just a few times. This sequence joins TRBV5-1 and TRBJ2-7, with 7 positions matching TRBD1. The CDR3 has 16 residues. V lost 0 bases and J lost 1; bases outside the gene matches: 7. Germline V gene sequence: CDR1 SGHRS, CDR2 YFSETQ. Here the CDR3 DNA reads TGCGCCAGCAGCTTGGCACCCGAGGACAGGTCCTACGAGCAGTACTTC. Translated, it gives CASSLAPEDRSYEQYF.

The rearrangement links TRBV10-3 to TRBJ1-5; TRBD1 matches at 9 bases. The CDR3 runs to 14 residues. Germline CDR1 is ENHRY and CDR2 is SYGVKD. With 10 bases clipped from V and 4 bases from J, the junction kept 8 bases outside the gene matches. The CDR3 loop reads CATWGQGKNQPQHF. CDR3 bases: TGTGCCACCTGGGGACAGGGAAAAAATCAGCCCCAGCATTTT.

V usage is TRBV2 and J usage is TRBJ2-5; D possibly corresponds to TRBD1 (6 bases). TRBJ2-7 explains the end of the DNA better; the J call may be wrong. CDR3 length: 13 residues. Per germline, CDR1 SNHLY and CDR2 FYNNEI. The CDR3 loop reads CASRDRGNYEQYF. The CDR3 DNA reads as TGTGCCAGCAGGGACAGAGGAAACTACGAGCAGTACTTC.

This clone occurred a few times. The chain links TRBV15 to TRBJ2-3; weak D call: TRBD2 (6 bases). V shed 1 base and J shed 5 bases, with 13 bases lying between them. The CDR3 consists of 15 residues. The V gene's germline CDR1 is LNHNV and CDR2 YYDKDF (reference sequence). Here the CDR3 reads CATSRVIGGIDTQYF. In nucleotides, the CDR3 is TGTGCCACCAGCAGAGTAATTGGAGGGATAGATACGCAGTATTTT.

This chain links TRBV9 with TRBJ2-7; 8 nucleotides match TRBD2. J lost 1 base, V lost 0 bases, and 6 bases had no gene match. This CDR3 has 16 residues. Germline V gives CDR1 SGDLS, CDR2 YYNGEE. CDR3 residues: CASSVDPSGHSYEQYF. CDR3 DNA: TGTGCCAGCAGCGTAGACCCTAGCGGGCATTCCTACGAGCAGTACTTC.